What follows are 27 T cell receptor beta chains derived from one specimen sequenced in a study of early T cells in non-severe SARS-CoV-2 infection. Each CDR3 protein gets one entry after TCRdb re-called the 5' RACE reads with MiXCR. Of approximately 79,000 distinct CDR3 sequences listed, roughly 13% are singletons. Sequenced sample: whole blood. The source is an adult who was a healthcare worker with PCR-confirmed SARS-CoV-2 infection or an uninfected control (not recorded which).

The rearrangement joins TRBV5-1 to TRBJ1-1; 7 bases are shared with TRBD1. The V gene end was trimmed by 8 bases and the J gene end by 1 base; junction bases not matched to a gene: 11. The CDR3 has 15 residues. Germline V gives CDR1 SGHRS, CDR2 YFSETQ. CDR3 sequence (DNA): TGCGCCAGTCGCGGGACAGTGCTACCGAACACTGAAGCTTTCTTT. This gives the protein CASRGTVLPNTEAFF. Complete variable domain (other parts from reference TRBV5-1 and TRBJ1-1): KAGVTQTPRYLIKTRGQQVTLSCSPISGHRSVSWYQQTPGQGLQFLFEYFSETQRNKGNFPGRFSGRQFSNSRSEMNVSTLELGDSALYLCASRGTVLPNTEAFFGQGTRLTVV.

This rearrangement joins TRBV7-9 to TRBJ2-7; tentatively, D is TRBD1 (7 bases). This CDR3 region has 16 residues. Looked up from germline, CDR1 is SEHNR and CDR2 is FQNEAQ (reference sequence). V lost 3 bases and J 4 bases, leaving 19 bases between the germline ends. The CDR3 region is CASSLGTVQGIYEQYF. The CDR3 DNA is TGTGCCAGCAGCTTGGGGACTGTACAGGGGATATACGAGCAGTACTTC.

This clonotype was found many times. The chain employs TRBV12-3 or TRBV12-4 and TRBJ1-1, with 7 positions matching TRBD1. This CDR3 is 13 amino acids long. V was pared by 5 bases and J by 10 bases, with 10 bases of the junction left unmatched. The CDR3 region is CASSTLRQGLAFF. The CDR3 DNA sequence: TGTGCCAGCAGTACCTTAAGACAGGGATTAGCTTTCTTT.

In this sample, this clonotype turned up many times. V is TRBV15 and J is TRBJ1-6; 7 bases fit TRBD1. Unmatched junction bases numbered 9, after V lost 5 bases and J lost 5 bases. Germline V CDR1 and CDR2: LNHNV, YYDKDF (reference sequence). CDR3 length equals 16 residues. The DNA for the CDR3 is TGTGCCACCAGCCGAAACAGGGGACCAAATAATTCACCCCTCCACTTT. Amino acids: CATSRNRGPNNSPLHF.

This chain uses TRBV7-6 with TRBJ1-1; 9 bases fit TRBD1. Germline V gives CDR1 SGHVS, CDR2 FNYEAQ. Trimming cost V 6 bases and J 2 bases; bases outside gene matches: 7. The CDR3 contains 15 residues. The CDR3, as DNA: TGTGCCAGCAGACTGGGGACAGGGAGTAACACTGAAGCTTTCTTT. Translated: CASRLGTGSNTEAFF. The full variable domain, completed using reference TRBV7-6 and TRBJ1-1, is GAGVSQSPRYKVTKRGQDVALRCDPISGHVSLYWYRQALGQGPEFLTYFNYEAQQDKSGLPNDRFSAERPEGSISTLTIQRTEQRDSAMYRCASRLGTGSNTEAFFGQGTRLTVV.

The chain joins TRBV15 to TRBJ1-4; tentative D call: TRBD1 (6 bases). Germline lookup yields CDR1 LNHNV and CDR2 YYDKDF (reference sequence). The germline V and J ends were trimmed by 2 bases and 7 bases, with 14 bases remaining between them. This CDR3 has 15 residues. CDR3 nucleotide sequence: TGTGCCACCAGCAGAAGGACAGTTTTGGGTGAAAAACTGTTTTTT. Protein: CATSRRTVLGEKLFF.

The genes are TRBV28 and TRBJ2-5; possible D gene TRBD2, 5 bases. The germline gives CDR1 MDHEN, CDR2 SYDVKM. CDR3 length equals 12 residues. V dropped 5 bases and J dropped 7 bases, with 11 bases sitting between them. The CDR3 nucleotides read TGTGCCAGCAGTATACAAGCGGTGACCCAGTACTTC. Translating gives CASSIQAVTQYF. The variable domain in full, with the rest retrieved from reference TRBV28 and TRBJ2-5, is DVKVTQSSRYLVKRTGEKVFLECVQDMDHENMFWYRQDPGLGLRLIYFSYDVKMKEKGDIPEGYSVSREKKERFSLILESASTNQTSMYLCASSIQAVTQYFGPGTRLLVL.

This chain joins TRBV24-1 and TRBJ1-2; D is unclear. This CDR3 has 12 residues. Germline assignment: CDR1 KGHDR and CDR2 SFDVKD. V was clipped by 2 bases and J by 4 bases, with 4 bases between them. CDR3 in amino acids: CATSDYGYGYTF. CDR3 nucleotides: TGTGCCACCAGTGATTATGGCTATGGCTACACCTTC.

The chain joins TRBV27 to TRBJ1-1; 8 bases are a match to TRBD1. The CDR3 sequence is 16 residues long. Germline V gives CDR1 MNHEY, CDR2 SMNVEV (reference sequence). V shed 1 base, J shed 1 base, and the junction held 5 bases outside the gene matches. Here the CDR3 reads CASSLFPDRGNTEAFF. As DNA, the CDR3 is TGTGCCAGCAGTTTATTTCCCGACAGGGGGAACACTGAAGCTTTCTTT.

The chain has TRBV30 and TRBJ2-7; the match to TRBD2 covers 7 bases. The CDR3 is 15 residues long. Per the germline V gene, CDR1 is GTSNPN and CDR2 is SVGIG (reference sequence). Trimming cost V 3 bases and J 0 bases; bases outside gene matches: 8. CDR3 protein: CAWSFNRDYSYEQYF. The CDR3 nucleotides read TGTGCCTGGAGCTTCAACCGGGACTACTCCTACGAGCAGTACTTC. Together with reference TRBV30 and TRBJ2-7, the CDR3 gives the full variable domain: SQTIHQWPATLVQPVGSPLSLECTVEGTSNPNLYWYRQAAGRGLQLLFYSVGIGQISSEVPQNLSASRPQDRQFILSSKKLLLSDSGFYLCAWSFNRDYSYEQYFGPGTRLTVT.

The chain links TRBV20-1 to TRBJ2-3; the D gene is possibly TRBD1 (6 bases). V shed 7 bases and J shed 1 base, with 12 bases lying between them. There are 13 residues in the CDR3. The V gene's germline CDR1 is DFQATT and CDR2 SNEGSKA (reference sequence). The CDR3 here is CSVGGIGTDTQYF. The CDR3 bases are TGCAGTGTTGGGGGCATAGGCACAGATACGCAGTATTTT.

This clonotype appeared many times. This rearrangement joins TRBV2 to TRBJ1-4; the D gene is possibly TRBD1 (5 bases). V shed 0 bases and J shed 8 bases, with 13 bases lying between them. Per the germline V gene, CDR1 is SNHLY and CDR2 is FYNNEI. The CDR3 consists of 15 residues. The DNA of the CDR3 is TGTGCCAGCAGTGAAGCCGGGACTGCCCCGGAAAAACTGTTTTTT. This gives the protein CASSEAGTAPEKLFF.

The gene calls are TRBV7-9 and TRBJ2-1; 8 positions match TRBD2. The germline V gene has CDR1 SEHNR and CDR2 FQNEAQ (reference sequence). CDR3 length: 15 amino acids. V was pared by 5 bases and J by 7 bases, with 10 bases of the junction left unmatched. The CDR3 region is CASSEGFGTRNEQFF. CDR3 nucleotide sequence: TGTGCCAGCAGCGAGGGATTCGGGACTAGAAATGAGCAGTTCTTC.

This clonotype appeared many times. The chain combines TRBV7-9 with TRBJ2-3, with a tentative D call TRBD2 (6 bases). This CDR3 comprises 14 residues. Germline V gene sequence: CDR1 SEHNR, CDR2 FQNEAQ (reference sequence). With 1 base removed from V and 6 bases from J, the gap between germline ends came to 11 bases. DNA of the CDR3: TGTGCCAGCAGCTTAGGAGCGGGCGGTGATACGCAGTATTTT. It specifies CASSLGAGGDTQYF.

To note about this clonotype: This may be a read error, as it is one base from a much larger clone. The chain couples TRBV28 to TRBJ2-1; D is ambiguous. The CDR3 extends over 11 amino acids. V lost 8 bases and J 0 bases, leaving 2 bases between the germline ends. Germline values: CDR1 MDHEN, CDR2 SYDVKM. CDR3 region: CASRSYNEQFF. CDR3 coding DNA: TGTGCCAGCCGCTCCTACAATGAGCAGTTCTTC.

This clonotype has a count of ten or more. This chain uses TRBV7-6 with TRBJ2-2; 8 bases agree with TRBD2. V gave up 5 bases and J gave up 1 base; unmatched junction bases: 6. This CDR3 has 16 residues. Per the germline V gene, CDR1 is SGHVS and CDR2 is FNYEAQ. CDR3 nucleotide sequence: TGTGCCAGCAGCCTCGTAGCGGGACAGAACACCGGGGAGCTGTTTTTT. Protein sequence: CASSLVAGQNTGELFF.

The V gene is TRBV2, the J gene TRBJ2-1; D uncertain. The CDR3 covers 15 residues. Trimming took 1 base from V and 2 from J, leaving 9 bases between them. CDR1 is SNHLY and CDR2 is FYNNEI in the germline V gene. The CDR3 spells CASSEVVAAYNEQFF. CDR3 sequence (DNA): TGTGCCAGCAGTGAAGTTGTAGCAGCCTACAATGAGCAGTTCTTC.

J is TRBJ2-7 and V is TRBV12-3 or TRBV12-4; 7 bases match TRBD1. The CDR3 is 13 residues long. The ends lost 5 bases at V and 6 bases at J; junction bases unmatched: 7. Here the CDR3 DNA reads TGTGCCAGCAGTCCGACAGGGCATCGCGAGCAGTACTTC. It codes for CASSPTGHREQYF.

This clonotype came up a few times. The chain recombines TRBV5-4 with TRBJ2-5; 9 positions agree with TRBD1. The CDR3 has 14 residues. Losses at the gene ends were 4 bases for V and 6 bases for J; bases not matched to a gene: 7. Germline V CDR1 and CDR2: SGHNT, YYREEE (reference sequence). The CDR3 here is CASSNRDRVQTQYF. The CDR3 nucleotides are TGTGCCAGCAGCAATCGGGACAGGGTGCAGACCCAGTACTTC.

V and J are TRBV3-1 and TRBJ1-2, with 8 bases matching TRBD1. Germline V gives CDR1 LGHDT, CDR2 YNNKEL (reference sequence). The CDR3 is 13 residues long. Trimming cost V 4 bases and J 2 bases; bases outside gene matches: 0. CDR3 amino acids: CASSRQGNYGYTF. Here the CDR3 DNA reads TGTGCCAGCAGCCGACAGGGGAACTATGGCTACACCTTC.

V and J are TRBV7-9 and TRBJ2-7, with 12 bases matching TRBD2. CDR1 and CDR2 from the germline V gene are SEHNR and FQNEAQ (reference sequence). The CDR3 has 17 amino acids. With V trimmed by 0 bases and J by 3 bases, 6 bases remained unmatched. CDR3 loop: CASSLAASGRARYEQYF. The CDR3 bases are TGTGCCAGCAGCTTAGCTGCTAGCGGGAGGGCCCGCTACGAGCAGTACTTC. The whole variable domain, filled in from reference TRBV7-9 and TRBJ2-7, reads DTGVSQNPRHKITKRGQNVTFRCDPISEHNRLYWYRQTLGQGPEFLTYFQNEAQLEKSRLLSDRFSAERPKGSFSTLEIQRTEQGDSAMYLCASSLAASGRARYEQYFGPGTRLTVT.

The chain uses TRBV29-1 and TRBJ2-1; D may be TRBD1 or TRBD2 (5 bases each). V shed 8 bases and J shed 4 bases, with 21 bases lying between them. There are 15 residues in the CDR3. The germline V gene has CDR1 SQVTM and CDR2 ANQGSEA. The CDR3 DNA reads TGCAGCCACCCTCGGGGTGCAGGACATTACAATGAGCAGTTCTTC. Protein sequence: CSHPRGAGHYNEQFF.

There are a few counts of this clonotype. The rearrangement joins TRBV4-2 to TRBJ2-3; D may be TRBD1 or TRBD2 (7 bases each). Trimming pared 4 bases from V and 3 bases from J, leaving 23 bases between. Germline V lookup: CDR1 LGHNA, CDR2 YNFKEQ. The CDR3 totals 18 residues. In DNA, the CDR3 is TGTGCCAGCAGCCCCATCAGGGGGGGAAGCGGACCAACAGATACGCAGTATTTT. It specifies CASSPIRGGSGPTDTQYF.

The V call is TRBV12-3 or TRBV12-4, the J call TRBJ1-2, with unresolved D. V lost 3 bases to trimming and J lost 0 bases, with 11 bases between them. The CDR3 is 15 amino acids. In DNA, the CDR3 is TGTGCCAGCAGTTTCGGCCAGAGCCCTAACTATGGCTACACCTTC. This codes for CASSFGQSPNYGYTF.

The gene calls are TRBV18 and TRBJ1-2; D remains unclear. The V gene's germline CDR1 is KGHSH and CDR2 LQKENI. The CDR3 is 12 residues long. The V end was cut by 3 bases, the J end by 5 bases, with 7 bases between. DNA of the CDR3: TGTGCCAGCTCACCGGCTGAGTATGGCTACACCTTC. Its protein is CASSPAEYGYTF.

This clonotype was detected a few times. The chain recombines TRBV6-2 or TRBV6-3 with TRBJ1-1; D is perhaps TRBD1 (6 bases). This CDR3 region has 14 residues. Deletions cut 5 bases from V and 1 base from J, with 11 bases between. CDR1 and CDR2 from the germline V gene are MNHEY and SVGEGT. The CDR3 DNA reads TGTGCCAGCAGTGCGGACAGAGCGAACACTGAAGCTTTCTTT. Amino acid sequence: CASSADRANTEAFF.

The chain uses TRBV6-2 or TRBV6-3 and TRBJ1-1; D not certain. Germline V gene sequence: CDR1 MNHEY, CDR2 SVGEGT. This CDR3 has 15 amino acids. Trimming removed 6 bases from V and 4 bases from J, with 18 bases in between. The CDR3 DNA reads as TGTGCCAGCAGGCCAACTGCGTTTGAGGGCACTGAAGCTTTCTTT. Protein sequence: CASRPTAFEGTEAFF.